The text below deals with one T cell receptor beta chain. In this sample, this clonotype turned up many times. It lacks a known antigen. It has no much larger one-base neighbor in the sample; base qualities were not kept. Set within a cohort of healthcare workers in London, UK, this nested case-control study involved weekly PCR testing of nasopharyngeal swabs along with blood sampling. Healthcare workers were enrolled in the week of the UK lockdown, from 23 to 31 March 2020, and were followed every week for up to roughly 15 weeks. This sample is drawn from a study of early T cells in non-severe SARS-CoV-2 infection (dated by TCRdb to the early 2020s). Concerning the study at large: Bulk RNA from unsorted whole blood was used for TCR sequencing, so alpha and beta chains could not be paired.

The library was generated by 5' RACE. The sequencer listed for this sample is NextSeq 500. The TCR library protocol attached unique molecular identifiers to individual cDNA molecules to correct for sequencing error and PCR bias. TCR alpha and beta chains were both sequenced, and the abundances of alpha and beta sequences in each sample were closely correlated with each other. On the authors' methods: Decombinator V4 was used to perform V gene, J gene and CDR3 annotation of TCR sequences. Expanded TCRs were defined as changing significantly between any two time points under a Poisson model with p below 0.0001. TCR abundances were normalised to the total number of TCRs sequenced in each sample and reported as counts per million. MAIT TCRs were defined by TRAV1-2 paired with TRAJ12, TRAJ20 or TRAJ33, and iNKT TCRs by TRAV10 paired with TRAJ18. VDJdb, accessed 1 November 2021, was searched for CMV, EBV and SARS-CoV-2 annotated TCRs, with TCRs annotated for multiple antigens excluded. TCRdb redid the processing of the public reads, applying fastp at Q25 and MiXCR, and retained in-frame beta chains. Each CDR3 protein appears once, grouped with its most common genes and DNA. These V and J calls originate from TCRdb's pipeline instead of the authors' own analysis. This sample is represented by over 45,000 distinct CDR3 sequences; 6.6% of them were singletons. The top ten constitute 4.5% to 6% of the sample.

Results and caveats for the whole study, not just this receptor: VDJdb matching was skewed toward anti-spike CD8 responses, so virus-specific expansions were likely underestimated and private and CD4 specificities were missed.

From the germline V gene, CDR1 is SGHTA and CDR2 is FQGNSA. Inclusive of the bounding cysteine and phenylalanine, the CDR3 is 16 residues long. Only CDR3 DNA is held: 48 bases, read in frame from base 1. V and J lose 0 bases and 0 bases, and a span of 9 bases separates them. The chain is made from TRBV7-2 and TRBJ1-5; the D gene cannot be named for sure. The TCR sequence derives from an adult who was a healthcare worker with PCR-confirmed SARS-CoV-2 infection or an uninfected control (not recorded which). The sample consisted of whole blood, taken at baseline. The CDR3 is CASSLAPAYSNQPQHF. The bases read TGTGCCAGCAGCTTAGCACCGGCTTATAGCAATCAGCCCCAGCATTTT.